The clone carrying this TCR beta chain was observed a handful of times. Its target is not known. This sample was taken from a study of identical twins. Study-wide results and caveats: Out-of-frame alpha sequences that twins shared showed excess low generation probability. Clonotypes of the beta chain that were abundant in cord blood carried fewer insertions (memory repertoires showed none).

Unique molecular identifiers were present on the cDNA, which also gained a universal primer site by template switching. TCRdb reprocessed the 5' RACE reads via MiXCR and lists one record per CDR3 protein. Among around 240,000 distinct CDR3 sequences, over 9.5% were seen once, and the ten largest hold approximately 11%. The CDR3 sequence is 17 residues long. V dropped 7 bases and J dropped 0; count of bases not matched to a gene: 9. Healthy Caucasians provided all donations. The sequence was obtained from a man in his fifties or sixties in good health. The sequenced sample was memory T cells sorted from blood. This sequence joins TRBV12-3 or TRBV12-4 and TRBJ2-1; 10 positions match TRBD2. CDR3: CASTPGSGGGSYNEQFF. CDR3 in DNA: TGTGCCAGCACCCCAGGGAGCGGGGGGGGCTCCTACAATGAGCAGTTCTTC.